The rows below give T cell receptor beta chains drawn from one sample of a study of T cell responses to AZD1222 COVID-19 vaccine. Measured with immunoSEQ multiplex PCR; TCRdb has only the in-frame clones, and not every one. The table lists about 150,000 clones, 90% to 95% of them singletons, with roughly 1.6% in the top ten. Sequenced material: peripheral blood, taken 28 days after the second AZD1222 dose. Every receptor here comes from an adult who received the AZD1222 COVID-19 vaccine. CDR3s include the opening cysteine and the closing phenylalanine or tryptophan. The D gene is left open where the match is weak. Only some rows state a clone size, as once, few, many or a class for expanded clones.

D gene	V gene	J gene	clone size	CDR3 DNA	CDR3 protein
TRBD1	TRBV9	TRBJ2-5	-	TGTGCCAGCAGCGTAGCCCCTGGACAGGGGTTGGAGACCCAGTACTTC	CASSVAPGQGLETQYF
-	TRBV19	TRBJ1-1	-	TGTGCCAGTAGTACCATACAGGGAAGGGCTGAAGCTTTCTTT	CASSTIQGRAEAFF
-	TRBV27	TRBJ2-3	-	TGTGCCAGCAGTTTGGGTTTTACGCAGTATTTT	CASSLGFTQYF
-	TRBV7-9	TRBJ2-2	-	TGTGCCAGCAGCCCCGGGGAGCTGTTTTTT	CASSPGELFF
-	TRBV5-1	TRBJ1-1	-	TGCGCCAGCAGCCCATTGTTAGACAGGACCGACACTGAAGCTTTCTTT	CASSPLLDRTDTEAFF
-	TRBV19	TRBJ1-5	-	TGTGCCAGTAGTATAGTCGAGCGAAATCAGCCCCAGCATTTT	CASSIVERNQPQHF
-	TRBV5-1	TRBJ1-6	once	TGCGCCAGCAGCTTAGCTGGCGGGCAGGGTTCTTCACCCCTCCACTTT	CASSLAGGQGSSPLHF
-	TRBV19	TRBJ2-1	few	TGTGCCAGTAGAATCGGTGGTGGGGTGTACAATGAGCAGTTCTTC	CASRIGGGVYNEQFF
-	TRBV15	TRBJ1-2	-	TGTGCCACCAGCGGGATACGGTCCGACCATGGCTACACCTTC	CATSGIRSDHGYTF
-	TRBV6-5	TRBJ1-4	few	TGTGCCAGCAGTTATTGGGGTAGGAGTAATGAAAAACTGTTTTTT	CASSYWGRSNEKLFF
TRBD2	TRBV28	TRBJ2-2	-	TGTGCCAGCAGTCACACACTAGCGGGAGGACTCAACACCGGGGAGCTGTTTTTT	CASSHTLAGGLNTGELFF
-	TRBV4-1	TRBJ1-2	-	TGCGCCAGCAGCCAAGATACACTTGCCCGGTATGGCTACACCTTC	CASSQDTLARYGYTF
-	TRBV6-1	TRBJ1-2	-	TGTGCCAGCAGTTATCCGGGAGGGAGCTACACCTTC	CASSYPGGSYTF
TRBD1	TRBV7-3	TRBJ2-7	-	TGTGCCAGCAGCTTAAGTCCGACAGGGGCCAACGAGCAGTACTTC	CASSLSPTGANEQYF
-	TRBV11-2	TRBJ2-3	-	TGTGCCAGCAGCTGGGGGAAAACGCTCACAGATACGCAGTATTTT	CASSWGKTLTDTQYF
-	TRBV2	TRBJ1-2	-	TGTGCCAGCAGTGATCTTGGCGGATGGAGTGGCTACACCTTC	CASSDLGGWSGYTF
-	TRBV12-5	TRBJ1-5	-	TGTGCTTCAGGGAGACATAGCAATCAGCCCCAGCATTTT	CASGRHSNQPQHF
-	TRBV5-4	TRBJ2-3	-	TGTGCCAGCAGGGACGGGACTAGCACAGATACGCAGTATTTT	CASRDGTSTDTQYF
-	TRBV7-3	TRBJ2-1	-	TGTGCCAGCAGCTTGGTGGGGCTACCAGATGAGCAGTTCTTC	CASSLVGLPDEQFF
-	TRBV11-2	TRBJ1-4	-	TGTGCCAGCAGCTTTGAAGGGTTAACAAGAGGGGAAAAACTGTTTTTT	CASSFEGLTRGEKLFF
-	TRBV28	TRBJ1-5	-	TGTGCCAGCAGCCCGTCGTTGGCGTTCCAGCCCCAGCATTTT	CASSPSLAFQPQHF
TRBD1	TRBV18	TRBJ1-2	-	TGTGCCAGCTCACCCCCGGACAGGACTAACTATGGCTACACCTTC	CASSPPDRTNYGYTF
TRBD2	TRBV7-9	TRBJ2-7	-	TGTGCCACGGGGGGAGCCCACGAGCAGTACTTC	CATGGAHEQYF
TRBD1	TRBV4-1	TRBJ1-1	-	TGCGCCAGCAGCACCCGACAGGGGAATTTGAACACTGAAGCTTTCTTT	CASSTRQGNLNTEAFF
-	TRBV24-1	TRBJ2-1	-	TGTGCCACCAGTGATTCGGCCCTTGCGGTAGCGACGAATGAGCAGTTCTTC	CATSDSALAVATNEQFF
-	TRBV3-1/TRBV3-2	TRBJ2-7	-	TGTGCCAGCAGCCAACTTAGTCGGGGATCGCCCTACGAGCAGTACTTC	CASSQLSRGSPYEQYF
-	TRBV12-5	TRBJ2-7	-	TGTGCTAGTGGTTTGGGCGAGAAATCGGACAGGAGGGTCTACGAGCAGTACTTC	CASGLGEKSDRRVYEQYF
TRBD1	TRBV9	TRBJ2-1	-	TGTGCCAGCAGCGATGGACAGGGGGCGGACAATGAGCAGTTCTTC	CASSDGQGADNEQFF
TRBD1	TRBV9	TRBJ1-5	once	TGTGCCAGCAGCATCGGGACAGGGAATCAGCCCCAGCATTTT	CASSIGTGNQPQHF
-	TRBV18	TRBJ2-1	once	TGTGCCAGCTCAGTCCTTAACGGGTACAATGAGCAGTTCTTC	CASSVLNGYNEQFF
-	TRBV27	TRBJ2-3	-	TGTGCCAGCAGCTTAGGGAGGGGGGGCGGCACAGATACGCAGTATTTT	CASSLGRGGGTDTQYF